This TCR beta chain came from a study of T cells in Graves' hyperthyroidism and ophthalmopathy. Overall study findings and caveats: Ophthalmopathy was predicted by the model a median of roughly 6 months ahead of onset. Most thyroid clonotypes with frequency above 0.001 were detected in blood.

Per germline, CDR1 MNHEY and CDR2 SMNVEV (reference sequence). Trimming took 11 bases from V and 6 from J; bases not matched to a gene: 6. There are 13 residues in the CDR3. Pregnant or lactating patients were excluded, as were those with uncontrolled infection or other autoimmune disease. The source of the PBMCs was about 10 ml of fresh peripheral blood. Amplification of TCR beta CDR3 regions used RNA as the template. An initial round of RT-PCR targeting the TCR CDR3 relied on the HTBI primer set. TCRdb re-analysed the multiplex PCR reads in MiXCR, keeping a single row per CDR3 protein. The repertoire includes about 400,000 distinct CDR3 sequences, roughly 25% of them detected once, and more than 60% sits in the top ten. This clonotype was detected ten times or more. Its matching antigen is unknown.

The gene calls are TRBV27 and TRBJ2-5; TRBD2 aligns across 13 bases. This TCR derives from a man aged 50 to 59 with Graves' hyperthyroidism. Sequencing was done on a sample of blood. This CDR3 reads CASRGTSGKTQYF. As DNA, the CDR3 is TGTGCCTCCCGAGGGACTAGCGGGAAGACCCAGTACTTC.